The 21 T cell receptor beta chains below all came from one sample that was sequenced in a study of CD8+CD57+ T cells in acquired aplastic anemia. The template used for profiling TCR beta VDJ and CDR3 was genomic DNA. TCRdb re-called the reads through MiXCR, storing one row per CDR3 protein. The top ten hold 3.2% of the sample, which has approximately 150,000 distinct CDR3 sequences, 40% to 55% seen once. Whoever was chosen for sequencing had shown CD8+CD57+ cell expansion by flow cytometry. Sequenced material: sorted CD4+, CD8+, or CD8+CD57+ T cells (not recorded which) from PBMCs. Receptors were obtained from a human donor with aplastic anemia.

The genes are TRBV20-1 and TRBJ2-1, with TRBD1 matching over 9 bases. The CDR3 has 13 residues. Germline V CDR1 and CDR2: DFQATT, SNEGSKA (reference sequence). J was trimmed by 7 bases and V by 8 bases; bases with no gene match: 9. CDR3 coding DNA: TGCAGTTCAGCACGACAGGGGGGAAATGAGCAGTTCTTC. It specifies CSSARQGGNEQFF.

There are many counts of this clonotype. CDR3 in DNA: TGTGCCAGCAGCTTATACAGGGGGTCGGCCTACGAGCAGTACTTC. Residues: CASSLYRGSAYEQYF. The rearrangement links TRBV11-2 to TRBJ2-7, with 8 bases fitting TRBD1. J was trimmed by 2 bases and V by 2 bases; bases with no gene match: 5. Germline V gene data show CDR1 as SGHAT and CDR2 as FQNNGV. The length of the CDR3 is 15 residues.

This clonotype was recorded a few times. This sequence joins TRBV10-3 and TRBJ2-7, with a weak D call TRBD2 (5 bases). V dropped 8 bases and J dropped 2 bases, with 16 bases sitting between them. Germline lookup yields CDR1 ENHRY and CDR2 SYGVKD. This CDR3 is 14 amino acids long. CDR3 in amino acids: CAIQAALGAYEQYF. In nucleotides, the CDR3 is TGTGCCATCCAGGCGGCCTTGGGAGCCTACGAGCAGTACTTC.

V usage is TRBV25-1 and J usage is TRBJ1-2; 7 nucleotides agree with TRBD1. Looked up from germline, CDR1 is MGHDK and CDR2 is SYGVNS. The V segment lost 2 bases and the J segment 4 bases; nucleotides outside the gene matches: 4. The CDR3 has 14 residues. CDR3 sequence: CASSEARQGYGYTF. CDR3 in DNA: TGTGCCAGCAGTGAAGCCAGACAGGGCTATGGCTACACCTTC.

This clonotype has at least ten counts. The genes are TRBV28 and TRBJ2-7; no reliable D call. This CDR3 spans 12 amino acids. The V end lost 6 bases, the J end lost 4 bases, and 10 bases lay between the germline ends. Germline loops: CDR1 MDHEN, CDR2 SYDVKM. CDR3 bases: TGTGCCAGCAGCTCTACATCTTACGAGCAGTACGTC. It specifies CASSSTSYEQYV.

Ten or more counts support this clonotype. The CDR3 sequence is CASTEGTEAFF. The CDR3 DNA sequence: TGTGCCAGCACTGAAGGAACTGAAGCTTTCTTT. This chain joins TRBV6-6 and TRBJ1-1; D gene uncertain. Trimming removed 7 bases from V and 5 bases from J, with 8 bases in between. The CDR3 has 11 residues. Per the germline V gene, CDR1 is MNHNY and CDR2 is SVGAGI (reference sequence).

This clonotype was seen a handful of times. The chain combines TRBV10-1 with TRBJ2-5, with TRBD2 matching over 14 bases. The CDR3 totals 16 residues. CDR1 and CDR2 from the germline V gene are WNHNN and SYGVQD (reference sequence). The junction had 9 bases not matched to a gene; V was cut back by 7 bases and J by 5 bases. In DNA, the CDR3 is TGCGCCAGCAATGCGACTAGCGGGGGGGCCGGGGAGACCCAGTACTTC. This gives the protein CASNATSGGAGETQYF.

This rearrangement joins TRBV7-9 to TRBJ1-2; D not resolved. Deletions cut 3 bases from V and 5 bases from J, with 10 bases between. The CDR3 sequence is 13 residues long. Germline V gene lookup returns CDR1 SEHNR and CDR2 FQNEAQ (reference sequence). The CDR3 here is CASSLESAYGYTF. CDR3 nucleotides: TGTGCCAGCAGCTTGGAATCGGCGTATGGCTACACCTTC.

This clonotype was observed a few times. A much larger clone lies a single base off, so this may be a read error. The J gene is TRBJ1-2, the V gene TRBV5-1; 7 positions agree with TRBD1. The CDR3 has 12 residues. V lost 5 bases to trimming and J lost 8 bases; unmatched junction nucleotides: 6. Looked up from germline, CDR1 is SGHRS and CDR2 is YFSETQ. The CDR3 DNA sequence: TGCGCCAGCAGACAGGGGCTCGAGGGCTACACCTTC. Encoded protein: CASRQGLEGYTF.

This clonotype was found many times. The chain links TRBV20-1 to TRBJ2-5, with 8 positions matching TRBD1. In germline, CDR1 is DFQATT, CDR2 SNEGSKA (reference sequence). The CDR3 is made up of 15 amino acids. Losses at the gene ends were 2 bases for V and 5 bases for J; bases not matched to a gene: 10. This chain's CDR3 is CSARFGQGLSETQYF. The CDR3 nucleotides are TGCAGTGCTAGATTCGGACAGGGTCTGTCGGAGACCCAGTACTTC.

This chain links TRBV2 with TRBJ2-7, with D perhaps TRBD2 (5 bases). Germline V lookup: CDR1 SNHLY, CDR2 FYNNEI. This CDR3 is 12 amino acids long. V gave up 0 bases and J gave up 9 bases, with 9 bases separating them. The CDR3 bases are TGTGCCAGCAGTGAAGCGAGGGCAGCGCAGTACTTC. Translation gives CASSEARAAQYF.

Here the CDR3 reads CSVSQGANTEAFF. The CDR3 coding sequence is TGCAGCGTGAGTCAAGGGGCAAACACTGAAGCTTTCTTT. J is TRBJ1-1 and V is TRBV29-1; TRBD1 might be the D (5 bases). Per the germline V gene, CDR1 is SQVTM and CDR2 is ANQGSEA. The germline V and J ends were trimmed by 6 bases and 2 bases, with 13 bases remaining between them. The CDR3 is 13 residues long.

The V gene is TRBV10-2, the J gene TRBJ2-7; 8 nucleotides match TRBD1. From germline, CDR1 is WSHSY and CDR2 SAAADI. The CDR3 runs to 13 residues. V lost 5 bases and J lost 1; bases outside the gene matches: 1. CDR3 nucleotide sequence: TGCGCCAGCAGTTGGACAGGGTCCTACGAGCAGTACTTC. This codes for CASSWTGSYEQYF.

J is TRBJ2-6 and V is TRBV6-1, with D unclear. Germline values: CDR1 MNHNS, CDR2 SASEGT. The CDR3 covers 14 residues. Deletions cut 5 bases from V and 4 bases from J, with 9 bases between. The CDR3 DNA follows: TGTGCCAGCAGTCTTCTCTCGGGGGCCAACGTCCTGACTTTC. Translating gives CASSLLSGANVLTF.

The chain is built from TRBV25-1 and TRBJ1-6, with D hard to call. The CDR3 has 15 amino acids. V lost 5 bases and J lost 12, with 20 bases in between. The germline gives CDR1 MGHDK, CDR2 SYGVNS. CDR3 nucleotides: TGTGCCAGCAGTTATTCGGCGCCGAGCTGGAGACCCCTCCACTTT. Residues: CASSYSAPSWRPLHF.

V is TRBV7-8 and J is TRBJ2-7; no clear D gene. The V end was cut by 5 bases, the J end by 2 bases, with 10 bases between. Germline V gene lookup returns CDR1 SGHVS and CDR2 FQNEAQ. This CDR3 spans 13 amino acids. The CDR3 here is CASSNPLTYEQYF. The DNA for the CDR3 is TGTGCCAGCAGCAACCCCTTGACCTACGAGCAGTACTTC.

With regard to this clonotype: Mismatch with germline at one junction end may stem from a read error. V is TRBV12-3 or TRBV12-4 and J is TRBJ2-1; TRBD1 agrees at 8 bases. The CDR3 covers 15 residues. The CDR3 loop reads CASSLAGQGYNEQFF. CDR3 nucleotide sequence: TGTGCCAGCAGTTTAGCCGGACAGGGCTACAATGAACAGTTCTTC.

As for this clonotype: A much larger clone is a single base away; this may be a read error. This CDR3 is missing its conserved last phenylalanine or tryptophan, likely due to a read error. The V and J genes are TRBV5-1 and TRBJ1-1, with D uncertain. V lost 0 bases and J lost 1, with 10 bases in between. The length of the CDR3 is 15 residues. Germline V gives CDR1 SGHRS, CDR2 YFSETQ. CDR3 coding DNA: TGCGCCAGCAGCTTGGCGAGCGGGAGGAACACTGAAGCTTTCTCT. Its translation is CASSLASGRNTEAFS.

Comments on this clonotype: A much more abundant neighbour one base away suggests this may be a read error. The rearrangement links TRBV25-1 to TRBJ1-6; D is ambiguous. In germline, CDR1 is MGHDK, CDR2 SYGVNS. The CDR3 runs 16 residues. V lost 2 bases and J 8 bases, leaving 16 bases between the germline ends. The CDR3 coding sequence is TGTGCCAGCAGTGAAAGGATTGGACCGGATGATTCACCCCTCCACTTT. Translating it yields CASSERIGPDDSPLHF.

The CDR3 reads CSASQTLGTEAFF. For the CDR3, the DNA is TGCAGTGCTAGTCAGACTCTGGGGACTGAAGCTTTCTTT. This chain uses TRBV20-1 with TRBJ1-1; D not certain. CDR3 size: 13 residues. V dropped 3 bases and J dropped 5 bases, with 13 bases sitting between them. Germline-derived CDR1 and CDR2 are DFQATT and SNEGSKA (reference sequence).

This clonotype came up once. J is TRBJ1-2 and V is TRBV24-1; 8 bases match TRBD1. The germline CDR1 and CDR2 sequences are KGHDR and SFDVKD. The CDR3 has 13 amino acids. Trimming cost V 2 bases and J 8 bases; bases outside gene matches: 3. The CDR3 is CATSDYRGIGYTF. As DNA, the CDR3 is TGTGCCACCAGTGATTACAGGGGGATAGGCTACACCTTC.